This T cell receptor (beta chain) was recovered during a study of shared T cell receptors in the human thymus. Deletions cut 6 bases from V and 6 bases from J, with 9 bases between. Germline CDR1 reads MNHEY; CDR2 reads SVGAGI. This CDR3 has 12 residues. Clones were read by immunoSEQ multiplex PCR, and TCRdb kept only the in-frame ones, dropping some. The sample shows about 660,000 clones, more than 70% of them seen only once. The sample also formed part of further work on human thymus T cells. From that second work: Unrelated individuals were reported by related research to share highly overlapping thymic repertoires.

The chain joins TRBV6-5 to TRBJ1-5, with D unclear. The sequencing sample was made of thymocytes. The source of this sequence is a boy less than two years old with a congenital heart defect. CDR3 region: CASSILGQPQHF. In DNA form, the CDR3 reads TGTGCCAGCAGCATACTAGGTCAGCCCCAGCATTTT.